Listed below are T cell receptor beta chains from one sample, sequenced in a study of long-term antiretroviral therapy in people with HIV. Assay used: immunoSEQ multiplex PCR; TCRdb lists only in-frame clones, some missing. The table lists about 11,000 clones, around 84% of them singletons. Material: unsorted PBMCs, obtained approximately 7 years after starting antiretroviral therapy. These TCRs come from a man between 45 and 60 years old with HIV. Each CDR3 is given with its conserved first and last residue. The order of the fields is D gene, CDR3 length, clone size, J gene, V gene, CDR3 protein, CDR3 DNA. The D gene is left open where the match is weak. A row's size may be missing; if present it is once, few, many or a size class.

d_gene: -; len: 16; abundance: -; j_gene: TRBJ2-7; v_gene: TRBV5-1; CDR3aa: CASSLIPTDISYEQYF; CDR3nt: TGCGCCAGCAGCTTGATCCCGACAGACATCTCCTACGAGCAGTACTTC
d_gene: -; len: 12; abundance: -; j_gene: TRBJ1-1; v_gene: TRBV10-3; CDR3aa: CAISESNGGAFF; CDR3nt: TGTGCCATCAGTGAGTCGAACGGCGGGGCTTTCTTT
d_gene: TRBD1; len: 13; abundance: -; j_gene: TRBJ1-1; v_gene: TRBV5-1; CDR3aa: CASSGQGNTEAFF; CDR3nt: TGCGCCAGCAGCGGACAGGGGAACACTGAAGCTTTCTTT
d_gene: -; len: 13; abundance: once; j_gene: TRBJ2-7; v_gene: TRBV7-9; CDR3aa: CASSLNSDYEQYF; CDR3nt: TGTGCCAGCAGTTTAAACTCCGACTACGAGCAGTACTTC
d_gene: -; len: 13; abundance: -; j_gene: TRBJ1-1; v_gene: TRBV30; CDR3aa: CAWSPVPNTEAFF; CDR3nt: TGTGCCTGGAGTCCGGTTCCGAACACTGAAGCTTTCTTT
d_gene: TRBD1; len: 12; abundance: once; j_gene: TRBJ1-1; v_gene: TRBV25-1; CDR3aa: CASSEGTAEAFF; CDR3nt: TGTGCCAGCAGTGAGGGGACAGCTGAAGCTTTCTTT
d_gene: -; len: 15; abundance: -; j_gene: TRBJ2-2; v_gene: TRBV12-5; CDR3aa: CASGLALTSSGELFF; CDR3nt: TGTGCTAGTGGTTTGGCACTTACTAGTTCCGGGGAGCTGTTTTTT
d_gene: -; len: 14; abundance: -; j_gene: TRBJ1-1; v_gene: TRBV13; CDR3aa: CASSSMDGNTEAFF; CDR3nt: TGTGCCAGCAGCTCCATGGACGGGAACACTGAAGCTTTCTTT
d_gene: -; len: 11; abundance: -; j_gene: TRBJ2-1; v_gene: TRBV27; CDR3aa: CASSYYNEQFF; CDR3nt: TGTGCCAGCAGTTACTACAATGAGCAGTTCTTC
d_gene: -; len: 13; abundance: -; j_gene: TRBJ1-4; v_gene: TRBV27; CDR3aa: CATRGGNDEKLFF; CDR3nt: TGTGCCACCCGAGGGGGAAATGATGAAAAACTGTTTTTT
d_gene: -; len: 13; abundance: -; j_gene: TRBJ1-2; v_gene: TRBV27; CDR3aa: CASSLDGANGYTF; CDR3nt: TGTGCCAGCAGTTTAGATGGGGCCAATGGCTACACCTTC
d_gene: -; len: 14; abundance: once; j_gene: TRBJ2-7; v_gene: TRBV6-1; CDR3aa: CASSGSRSLREQYF; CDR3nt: TGTGCCAGCAGTGGGTCAAGATCCCTCAGGGAGCAGTACTTC
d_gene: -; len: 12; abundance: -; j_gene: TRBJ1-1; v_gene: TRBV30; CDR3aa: CAWSYGSDVAFF; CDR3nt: TGTGCCTGGAGTTACGGGTCAGACGTAGCTTTCTTT
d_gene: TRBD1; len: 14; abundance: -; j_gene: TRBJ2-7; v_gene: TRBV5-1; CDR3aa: CASSLGDSFYEQYF; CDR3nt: TGCGCCAGCAGCTTGGGGGACAGCTTCTACGAGCAGTACTTC
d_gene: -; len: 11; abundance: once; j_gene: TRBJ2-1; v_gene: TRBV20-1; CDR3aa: CSAREDNEQFF; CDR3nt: TGCAGTGCTAGAGAAGACAATGAGCAGTTCTTC
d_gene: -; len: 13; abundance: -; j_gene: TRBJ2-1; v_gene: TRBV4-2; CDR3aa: CASSQEGDNEQFF; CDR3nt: TGTGCCAGCAGCCAAGAGGGGGACAATGAGCAGTTCTTC
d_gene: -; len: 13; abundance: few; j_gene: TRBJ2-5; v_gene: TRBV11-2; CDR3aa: CASSLGGVETQYF; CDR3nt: TGTGCCAGCAGCTTAGGGGGGGTCGAGACCCAGTACTTC
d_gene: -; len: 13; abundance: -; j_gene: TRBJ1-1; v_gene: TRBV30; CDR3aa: CAWSVHRNTEAFF; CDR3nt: TGTGCCTGGAGTGTACACAGGAACACTGAAGCTTTCTTT
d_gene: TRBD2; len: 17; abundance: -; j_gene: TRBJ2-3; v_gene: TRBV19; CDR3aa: CASSGASGGPDGDTQYF; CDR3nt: TGTGCCAGTAGTGGAGCTAGCGGGGGGCCCGATGGGGATACGCAGTATTTT
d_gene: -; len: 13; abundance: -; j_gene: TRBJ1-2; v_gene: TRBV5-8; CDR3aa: CASNFIGADGYTF; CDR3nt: TGTGCCAGCAACTTCATAGGGGCGGACGGCTACACCTTC
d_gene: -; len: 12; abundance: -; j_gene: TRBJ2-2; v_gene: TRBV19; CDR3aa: CASSFYSGELFF; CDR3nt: TGTGCCAGTAGTTTCTACTCCGGGGAGCTGTTTTTT
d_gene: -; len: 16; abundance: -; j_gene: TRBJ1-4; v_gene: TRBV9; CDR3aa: CASSVGGGLGNEKLFF; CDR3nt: TGTGCCAGCAGCGTAGGGGGAGGTCTCGGTAATGAAAAACTGTTTTTT
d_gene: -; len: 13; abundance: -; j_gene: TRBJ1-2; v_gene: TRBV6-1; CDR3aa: CASSDGGPGGYTF; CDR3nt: TGTGCCAGCAGTGACGGGGGGCCGGGTGGCTACACCTTC
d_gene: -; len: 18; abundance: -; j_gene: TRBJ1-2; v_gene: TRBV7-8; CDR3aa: CASSLEGTGRMAFYGYTF; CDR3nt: TGTGCCAGCAGCTTAGAAGGAACAGGGCGGATGGCCTTCTATGGCTACACCTTC
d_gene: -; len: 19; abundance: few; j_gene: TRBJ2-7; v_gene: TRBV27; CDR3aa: CASSLRAGESSGHSYEQYF; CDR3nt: TGTGCCAGCAGTTTACGGGCAGGGGAGAGTTCGGGGCACTCCTACGAGCAGTACTTC
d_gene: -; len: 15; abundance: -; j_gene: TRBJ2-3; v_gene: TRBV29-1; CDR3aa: CSVEGAGYSTDTQYF; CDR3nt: TGCAGCGTTGAAGGGGCAGGATATAGCACAGATACGCAGTATTTT
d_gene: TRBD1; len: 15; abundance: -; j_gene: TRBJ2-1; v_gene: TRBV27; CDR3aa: CASSLTGQGAYEQFF; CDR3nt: TGTGCCAGCAGTTTAACGGGACAGGGGGCATATGAGCAGTTCTTC
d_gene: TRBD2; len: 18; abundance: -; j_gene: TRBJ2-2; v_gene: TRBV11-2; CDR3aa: CASSPRPGTSGVTGELFF; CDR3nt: TGTGCCAGCAGCCCACGCCCGGGGACTAGCGGGGTCACCGGGGAGCTGTTTTTT
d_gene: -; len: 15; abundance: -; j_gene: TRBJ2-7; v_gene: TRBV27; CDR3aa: CASSLTLGVVYEQYF; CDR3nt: TGTGCCAGCAGTCTGACGCTGGGGGTGGTTTACGAGCAGTACTTC
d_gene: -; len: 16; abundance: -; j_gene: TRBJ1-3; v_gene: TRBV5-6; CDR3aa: CASSLEWGNSGNTIYF; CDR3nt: TGTGCCAGCAGCTTGGAATGGGGAAACTCTGGAAACACCATATATTTT
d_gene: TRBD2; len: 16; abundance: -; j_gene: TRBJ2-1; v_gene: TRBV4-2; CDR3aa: CASSQSYTGTSGEQFF; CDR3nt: TGTGCCAGCAGCCAGTCCTACACCGGGACTAGCGGTGAGCAGTTCTTC
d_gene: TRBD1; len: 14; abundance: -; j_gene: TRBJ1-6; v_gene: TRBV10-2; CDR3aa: CASSEGTGYHPLHF; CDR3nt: TGCGCCAGCAGTGAAGGGACAGGATATCATCCCCTCCACTTT
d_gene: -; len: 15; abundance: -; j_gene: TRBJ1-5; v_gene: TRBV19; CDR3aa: CASSIGRYSNQPQHF; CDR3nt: TGTGCCAGTAGTATAGGCAGGTATAGCAATCAGCCCCAGCATTTT